The 15 T cell receptor beta chains reported below all come from one sample, sequenced in a study of blood T cells in healthy people across ages. Combining a sample-barcoded 5' primer with a J-beta primer mix, a second PCR ran for about 7 to 12 cycles. TCRdb itself ran the 5' RACE reads through MiXCR, one entry per CDR3 protein. The data contain about 630,000 distinct CDR3 sequences, roughly 21% of them singletons. The sample was blood. Source of these receptors: a man in his 70s in good health.

V usage is TRBV5-1 and J usage is TRBJ2-3, with 9 bases that match TRBD2. Looked up from germline, CDR1 is SGHRS and CDR2 is YFSETQ. The CDR3 runs 16 residues. V gave up 3 bases and J gave up 2 bases; unmatched junction bases: 7. The CDR3 sequence is CASSSNSGSPTDTQYF. The CDR3 DNA sequence: TGCGCCAGCAGCTCCAATAGCGGGAGCCCCACAGATACGCAGTATTTT.

The chain links TRBV7-2 to TRBJ2-7; the match to TRBD2 covers 7 bases. The CDR3 is 18 amino acids. V trimming: 2 bases; J trimming: 0 bases; junction bases outside the gene matches: 13. Germline V gene lookup returns CDR1 SGHTA and CDR2 FQGNSA. As DNA, the CDR3 is TGTGCCAGCAGCTTAATTGACGGGGGGACTGTATCCTCCTACGAGCAGTACTTC. Its translation: CASSLIDGGTVSSYEQYF.

For this clonotype: Germline and junction disagree at one end, which may indicate a read error. CDR3 in amino acids: CASSNPGQVYNEQFF. CDR3 bases: TGTGCCAGCAGCAACCCGGGACAGGTCTACAACGAGCAGTTCTTC. The V gene is TRBV5-6, the J gene TRBJ2-1; 8 positions agree with TRBD1. The CDR3 contains 15 residues. Germline values: CDR1 SGHDT, CDR2 YYEEEE.

In this sample, this clonotype turned up a few times. The J gene is TRBJ2-5, the V gene TRBV12-5; 7 bases match TRBD2. Near its end, the DNA agrees better with TRBJ2-1, so the J call may be wrong. Germline CDR1 and CDR2: LGHNT and FRNRAP. The length of the CDR3 is 16 residues. The CDR3 loop is CASGLPLAEQYNEQFF. The CDR3 region has the DNA TGTGCTAGTGGTTTGCCGCTAGCGGAACAATACAATGAGCAGTTCTTC.

This clonotype was counted a few times. The chain has TRBV7-9 and TRBJ2-7; D gene ambiguous. Matching the DNA end better, TRBJ2-1 makes the J call doubtful. The length of the CDR3 is 17 residues. Germline CDR1 and CDR2: SEHNR and FQNEAQ (reference sequence). CDR3 residues: CASSPFAESYTGNEQFF. The CDR3 DNA sequence: TGTGCCAGCAGCCCTTTCGCCGAGAGTTACACGGGCAATGAGCAGTTCTTC.

This chain connects TRBV15 to TRBJ2-1; possibly TRBD1 for D (5 bases). The CDR3 has 15 residues. V shed 5 bases and J shed 4 bases, with 15 bases lying between them. Germline CDR1 and CDR2: LNHNV and YYDKDF (reference sequence). This CDR3 reads CATSSGPRVYNEQFF. The CDR3 nucleotides are TGTGCCACCAGCTCCGGGCCCAGGGTTTACAATGAGCAGTTCTTC. Combining the CDR3 with reference TRBV15 and TRBJ2-1 gives the whole variable domain DAMVIQNPRYQVTQFGKPVTLSCSQTLNHNVMYWYQQKSSQAPKLLFHYYDKDFNNEADTPDNFQSRRPNTSFCFLDIRSPGLGDTAMYLCATSSGPRVYNEQFFGPGTRLTVL.

This clonotype was found a few times. This may be a read error, as it is one base from a much larger clone. V and J are TRBV20-1 and TRBJ1-6; 8 bases are a match to TRBD1. In germline, CDR1 is DFQATT, CDR2 SNEGSKA (reference sequence). The CDR3 runs 15 residues. The CDR3 coding sequence is TGCAATGCTAGAATTGGACAGGGCTATAATTCACCCCTCCACTTT. Amino acids: CNARIGQGYNSPLHF.

V gene TRBV25-1 combines with J gene TRBJ1-1; D is possibly TRBD1 (5 bases). Germline CDR1 is MGHDK and CDR2 is SYGVNS. V was cut by 3 bases and J by 7 bases, with 12 bases left in between. The CDR3 sequence is 13 residues long. Written as DNA, the CDR3 is TGTGCCAGCAGTGAGGGGAGGAGGGGTGAAGCTTTCTTT. It specifies CASSEGRRGEAFF.

This clonotype was counted once. J is TRBJ2-5 and V is TRBV18; D assignment may be TRBD1 or TRBD2 (5 bases each). There are 14 residues in the CDR3. V was trimmed by 4 bases and J by 2 bases, leaving 11 bases between them. Germline V lookup: CDR1 KGHSH, CDR2 LQKENI. The DNA of the CDR3 is TGTGCCAGCTCACTCCGGGACGTTCAAGAGACCCAGTACTTC. It codes for CASSLRDVQETQYF.

The chain couples TRBV10-3 to TRBJ2-6; 11 positions agree with TRBD1. The V and J ends lost 8 bases and 3 bases, in that order; junction bases with no gene match: 9. Germline V gene data show CDR1 as ENHRY and CDR2 as SYGVKD. The CDR3 is made up of 17 amino acids. CDR3 residues: CAIGFGQGASGANVLTF. The CDR3 DNA reads as TGTGCCATCGGATTTGGACAGGGGGCAAGTGGGGCCAACGTCCTGACTTTC.

There are many counts of this clonotype. The gene calls are TRBV15 and TRBJ2-1, with D possibly TRBD1 on 5 matching bases. Germline CDR1 and CDR2: LNHNV and YYDKDF (reference sequence). The V gene lost 0 bases and the J gene lost 1 base, with 10 bases spanning the gap. The CDR3 runs to 16 residues. The CDR3 is CATSREGASSYNEQFF. In nucleotides, the CDR3 is TGTGCCACCAGCAGAGAAGGGGCCTCTTCCTACAATGAGCAGTTCTTC.

V and J are TRBV18 and TRBJ2-3; D may be TRBD2 (6 bases). The CDR3 runs 18 residues. Germline V gene sequence: CDR1 KGHSH, CDR2 LQKENI. Trimming stripped 2 bases from V and 6 bases from J, with 24 bases between. The CDR3 protein is CASSPSGLLIVGADTQYF. The CDR3 nucleotides read TGTGCCAGCTCACCATCGGGACTGCTCATTGTAGGAGCTGATACGCAGTATTTT.

The chain couples TRBV4-1 to TRBJ2-6, with D possibly TRBD1 on 6 matching bases. The CDR3 is 18 residues long. The V and J ends lost 2 bases and 1 base respectively, with 15 bases between them. CDR1 and CDR2 from the germline V gene are MGHRA and YSYEKL. The CDR3 loop is CASSQSPGEHSGANVLTF. The CDR3 DNA reads as TGCGCCAGCAGCCAAAGTCCAGGGGAACATTCTGGGGCCAACGTCCTGACTTTC.

The chain has TRBV3-1 and TRBJ1-1; D unresolved. Trimming took 7 bases from V and 7 from J, leaving 16 bases between them. This CDR3 spans 13 amino acids. CDR1 is LGHDT, CDR2 YNNKEL, per germline (reference sequence). The DNA for the CDR3 is TGTGCCAGCATGAGACTACATGGGAGTGAAGCTTTCTTT. Protein product: CASMRLHGSEAFF.

The chain uses TRBV7-9 and TRBJ1-1; possible D gene TRBD1, 6 bases. The CDR3 has 13 amino acids. Per germline, CDR1 SEHNR and CDR2 FQNEAQ (reference sequence). Trimming took off 5 bases at V and 3 bases at J, with 10 bases between the two ends. The CDR3, as DNA: TGTGCCAGCAGCCTTAGGGGGGACACTGAAGCTTTCTTT. It specifies CASSLRGDTEAFF.